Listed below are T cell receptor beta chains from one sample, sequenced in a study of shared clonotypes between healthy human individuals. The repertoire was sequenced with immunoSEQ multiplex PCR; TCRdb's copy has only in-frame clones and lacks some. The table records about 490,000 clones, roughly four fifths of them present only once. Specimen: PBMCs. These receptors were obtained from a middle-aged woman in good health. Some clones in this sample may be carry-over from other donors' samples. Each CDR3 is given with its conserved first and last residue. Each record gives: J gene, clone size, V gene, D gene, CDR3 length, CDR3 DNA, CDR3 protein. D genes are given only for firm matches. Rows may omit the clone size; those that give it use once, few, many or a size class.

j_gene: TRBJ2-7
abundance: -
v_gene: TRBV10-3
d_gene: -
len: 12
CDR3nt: TGTGCCATCAGTGAAACACCGGGCCAGACCGACTTC
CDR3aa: CAISETPGQTDF

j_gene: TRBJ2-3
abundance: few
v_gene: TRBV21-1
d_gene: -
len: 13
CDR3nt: TGTGCCAGCAGTCCTATAGCGCAAGATACGCAGTATTTT
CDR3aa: CASSPIAQDTQYF

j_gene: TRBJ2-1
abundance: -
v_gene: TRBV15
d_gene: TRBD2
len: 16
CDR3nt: TGTGCCACCAGCAGAGATCTAGCGGGATTTATCGATGAGCAGTTCTTC
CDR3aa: CATSRDLAGFIDEQFF

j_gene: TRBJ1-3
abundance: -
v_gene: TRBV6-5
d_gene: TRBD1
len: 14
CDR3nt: TGTGCCAGCAGTTCCAGGGGGCTTGGAAACACCATATATTTT
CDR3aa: CASSSRGLGNTIYF

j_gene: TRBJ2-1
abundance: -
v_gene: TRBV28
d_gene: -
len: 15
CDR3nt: TGTGCCAGCAGGACCCGGGCTAACTCCTACAATGAGCAGTTCTTC
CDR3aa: CASRTRANSYNEQFF

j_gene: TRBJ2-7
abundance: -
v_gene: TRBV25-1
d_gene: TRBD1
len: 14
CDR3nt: TGTGCCAGCAGTGGACAGGGGGCCCTCTACGAGCAGTACTTC
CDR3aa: CASSGQGALYEQYF

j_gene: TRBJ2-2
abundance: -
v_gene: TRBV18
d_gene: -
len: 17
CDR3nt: TGTGCCAGCTCACCAACCGCTGGGGGGGCAGACACCGGGGAGCTGTTTTTT
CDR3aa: CASSPTAGGADTGELFF

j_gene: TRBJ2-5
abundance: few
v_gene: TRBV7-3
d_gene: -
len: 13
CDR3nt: TGTGCCAGCAGCGACGGGACTTGGGGGACCCAGTACTTC
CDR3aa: CASSDGTWGTQYF

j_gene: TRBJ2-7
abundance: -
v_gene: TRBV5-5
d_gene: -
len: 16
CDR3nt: TGTGCCAGCAGCTTGGAGAGGGGCAGGTTTTCCTACGAGCAGTACTTC
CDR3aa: CASSLERGRFSYEQYF

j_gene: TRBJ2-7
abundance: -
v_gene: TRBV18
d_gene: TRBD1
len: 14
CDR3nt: TGTGCCAGCTCACCTATGACAGGGGGCGACGAGCAGTACTTC
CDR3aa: CASSPMTGGDEQYF

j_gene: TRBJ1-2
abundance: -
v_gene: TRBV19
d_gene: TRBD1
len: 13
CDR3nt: TGTGCCAGTAGGCCGACAGGGGGCTATGGCTACACCTTC
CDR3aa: CASRPTGGYGYTF

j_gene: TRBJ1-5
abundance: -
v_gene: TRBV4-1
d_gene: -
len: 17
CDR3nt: TGCGCCAGCAGCCAAGATATCGGGGGGCGAGGCAATCAGCCCCAGCATTTT
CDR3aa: CASSQDIGGRGNQPQHF

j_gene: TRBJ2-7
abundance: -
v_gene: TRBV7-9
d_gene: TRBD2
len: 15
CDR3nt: TGTGCCAGCAGTGCGGGGACTAGCGGGTCCTACGAGCAGTACTTC
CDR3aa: CASSAGTSGSYEQYF

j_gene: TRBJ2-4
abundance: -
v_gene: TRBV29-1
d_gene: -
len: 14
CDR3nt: TGCAACGTTCTTCAGAAGAGGGCCAAAAACATTCAGTACTTC
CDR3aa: CNVLQKRAKNIQYF

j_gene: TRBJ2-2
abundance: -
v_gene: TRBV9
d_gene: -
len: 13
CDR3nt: TGTGCCAGCCAGCTCGGGGGTGCCGGGGAGCTGTTTTTT
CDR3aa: CASQLGGAGELFF

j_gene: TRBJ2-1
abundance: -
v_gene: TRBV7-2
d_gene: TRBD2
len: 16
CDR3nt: TGTGCCAGCAGCCCCCTCCGGGGGGGTAGGAGAAACGAGCAGTTCTTC
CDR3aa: CASSPLRGGRRNEQFF

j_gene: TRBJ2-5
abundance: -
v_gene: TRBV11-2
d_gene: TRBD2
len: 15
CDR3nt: TGTGCCAGCAGCCCGGAGCGGGAGGGTCGAGAGACCCAGTACTTC
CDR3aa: CASSPEREGRETQYF

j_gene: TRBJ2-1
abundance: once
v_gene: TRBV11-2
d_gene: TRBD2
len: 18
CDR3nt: TGTGCCAGCAGCTTAGGTAATTGGGGACTAGCGGGATACAATGAGCAGTTCTTC
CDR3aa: CASSLGNWGLAGYNEQFF

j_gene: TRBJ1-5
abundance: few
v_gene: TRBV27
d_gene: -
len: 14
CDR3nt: TGTGCCAGCAGTCTTCCCCTCAGCGATCAGCCCCAGCATTTT
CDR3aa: CASSLPLSDQPQHF

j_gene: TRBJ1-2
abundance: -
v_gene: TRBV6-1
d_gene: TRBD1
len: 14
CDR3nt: TGTGCCAGCAGTGAGGGACAGGGGAACTATGGCTACACCTTC
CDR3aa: CASSEGQGNYGYTF

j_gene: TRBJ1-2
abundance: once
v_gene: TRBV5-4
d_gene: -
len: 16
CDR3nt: TGTGCCAGCAGCTTGGGTGGGGTTCTTACTAACTATGGCTACACCTTC
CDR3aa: CASSLGGVLTNYGYTF

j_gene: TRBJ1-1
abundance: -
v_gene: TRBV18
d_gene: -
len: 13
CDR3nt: TGTGCCAGCTCACCCGGACGCCAGGAGGGAGCTTTCTTT
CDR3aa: CASSPGRQEGAFF

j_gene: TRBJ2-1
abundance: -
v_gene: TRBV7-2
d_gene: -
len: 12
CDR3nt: TGTGCCAGCAGACCCCCCAACGGCGAGCAGTTCTTC
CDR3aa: CASRPPNGEQFF

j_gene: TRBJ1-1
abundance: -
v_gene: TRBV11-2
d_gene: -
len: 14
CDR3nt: TGTGCCAGCAGCTTAGTCCTAGTCCCCACTGAAGCTTTCTTT
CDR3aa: CASSLVLVPTEAFF

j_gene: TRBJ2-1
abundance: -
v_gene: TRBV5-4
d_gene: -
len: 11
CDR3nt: TGTGCCAGCAGCAACCGCGGGGAGCAGTTCTTC
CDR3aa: CASSNRGEQFF

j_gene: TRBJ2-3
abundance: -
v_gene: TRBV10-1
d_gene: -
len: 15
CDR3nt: TGCGCCAGCAGTGAGTCTAGGGGGGCCACAGATACGCAGTATTTT
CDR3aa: CASSESRGATDTQYF

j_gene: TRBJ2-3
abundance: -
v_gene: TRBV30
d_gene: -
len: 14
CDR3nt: TGTGCCTGGAGTAAACAAACCGGGCCAGATACGCAGTATTTT
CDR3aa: CAWSKQTGPDTQYF

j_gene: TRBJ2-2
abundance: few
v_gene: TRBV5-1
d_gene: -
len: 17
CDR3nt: TGCGCCAGCAGCTTGGACCCTAGCGCCCCCAACACCGGGGAGCTGTTTTTT
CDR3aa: CASSLDPSAPNTGELFF

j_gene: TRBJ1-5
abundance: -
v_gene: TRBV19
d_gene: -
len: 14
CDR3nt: TGTGCCAGTAGCCTTCACCTGGATAATCAGCCCCAGCATTTT
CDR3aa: CASSLHLDNQPQHF

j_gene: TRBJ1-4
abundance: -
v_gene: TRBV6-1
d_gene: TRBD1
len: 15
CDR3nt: TGTGCCAGCACCTACGACAGGGGGGGAAATGAAAAACTGTTTTTT
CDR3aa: CASTYDRGGNEKLFF

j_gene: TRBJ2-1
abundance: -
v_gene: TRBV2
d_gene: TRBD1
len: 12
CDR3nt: TGTGCCAGCAGAGGACAGGGCCATGAGCAGTTCTTC
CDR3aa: CASRGQGHEQFF

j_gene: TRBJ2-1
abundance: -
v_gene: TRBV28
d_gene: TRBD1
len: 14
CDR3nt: TGTGCCAGCACCCCTAGCCGGGACAGAAATGAGCAGTTCTTC
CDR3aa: CASTPSRDRNEQFF

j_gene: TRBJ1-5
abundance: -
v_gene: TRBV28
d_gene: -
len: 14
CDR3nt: TGTGCCAGCAGACAACAGGGAGACAATCAGCCCCAGCATTTT
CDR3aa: CASRQQGDNQPQHF

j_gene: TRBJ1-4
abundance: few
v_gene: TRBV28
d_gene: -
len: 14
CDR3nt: TGTGCCAGCAGTTTTCGGGGAACTAATGAAAAACTGTTTTTT
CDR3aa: CASSFRGTNEKLFF

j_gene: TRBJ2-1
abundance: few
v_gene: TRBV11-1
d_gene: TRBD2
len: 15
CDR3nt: TGTGCCAGCAGTTCGCGGGAGGGCCTCATAAATGAGCAGTTCTTC
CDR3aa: CASSSREGLINEQFF

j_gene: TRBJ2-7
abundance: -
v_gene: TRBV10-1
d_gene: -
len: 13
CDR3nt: TGCGCCGGCAGTGAGTGGCCCCGGGGCGAGCAGTACTTC
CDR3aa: CAGSEWPRGEQYF

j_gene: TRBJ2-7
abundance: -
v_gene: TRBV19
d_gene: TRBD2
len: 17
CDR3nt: TGTGCCAGTAGTATTCGCCCTAGCGGGAGAACCCCCTACGAGCAGTACTTC
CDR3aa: CASSIRPSGRTPYEQYF

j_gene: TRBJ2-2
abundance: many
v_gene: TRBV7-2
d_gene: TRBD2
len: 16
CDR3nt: TGTGCCAGCAGCCCGAGCGGGAGTAAGAACACCGGGGAGCTGTTTTTT
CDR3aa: CASSPSGSKNTGELFF

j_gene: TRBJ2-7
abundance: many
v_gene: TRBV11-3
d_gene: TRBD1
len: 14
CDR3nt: TGTGCCAGCAGCCCACTGACAGGGAGCCACGAGCAGTACTTC
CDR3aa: CASSPLTGSHEQYF

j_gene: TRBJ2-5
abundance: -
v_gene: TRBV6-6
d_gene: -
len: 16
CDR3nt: TGTGCCAGCAGTTACTCGTCATTCTCGACCCAAGAGACCCAGTACTTC
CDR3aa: CASSYSSFSTQETQYF

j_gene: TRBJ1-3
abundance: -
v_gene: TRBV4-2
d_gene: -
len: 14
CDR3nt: TGTGCCAGCAGCCAAGGCGACTGGGGAAACACCATATATTTT
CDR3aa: CASSQGDWGNTIYF

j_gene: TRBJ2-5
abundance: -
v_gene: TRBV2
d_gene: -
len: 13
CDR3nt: TGTGCCAGCATCCGGGGCAACCAAGAGACCCAGTACTTC
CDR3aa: CASIRGNQETQYF

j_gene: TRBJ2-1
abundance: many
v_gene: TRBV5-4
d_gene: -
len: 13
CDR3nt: TGTGCCAGCAGCCCAGGGAGTCTGAATGAGCAGTTCTTC
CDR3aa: CASSPGSLNEQFF

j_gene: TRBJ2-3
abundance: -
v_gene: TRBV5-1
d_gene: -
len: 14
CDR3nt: TGCGCCAGCAGCTTTGAATTTCAGGGCTATACGCAGTATTTT
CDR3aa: CASSFEFQGYTQYF

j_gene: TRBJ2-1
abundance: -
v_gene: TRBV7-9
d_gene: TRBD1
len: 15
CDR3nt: TGTGCCAGCAGCTTAAGACAGGGGCCATACAATGAGCAGTTCTTC
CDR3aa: CASSLRQGPYNEQFF